This T cell receptor (beta chain) came from a study of blood T cell repertoires in COVID-19. Study summary: Material from acute and convalescent COVID-19 was sourced from the United States, Italy and Spain.

The trim removed 7 bases at V and 4 bases at J, leaving 6 bases unmatched. Germline V gene data show CDR1 as LGHDT and CDR2 as YNNKEL (reference sequence). The CDR3 is made up of 15 amino acids. Profiled with immunoSEQ multiplex PCR; TCRdb holds only in-frame clones, not every one. Of 150,000 to 200,000 clones listed, about three quarters were seen once; the top ten hold roughly 28%. The sequence was obtained from an older woman with acute or convalescent COVID-19. Material: peripheral blood. This chain connects TRBV3-1 (or the pseudogene TRBV3-2) to TRBJ2-3; 12 bases match TRBD2. This chain's CDR3 is CASTLTSGSADTQYF. CDR3 nucleotides: TGTGCCAGCACCTTGACTAGCGGGAGCGCAGATACGCAGTATTTT.